Each of the 14 T cell receptor beta chains below was sequenced from the same sample in a study of blood T cell repertoires in COVID-19. The assay was immunoSEQ multiplex PCR, and TCRdb's table has in-frame clones only and misses some. The data hold about 110,000 clones, with around 80% observed a single time. The sequenced sample consisted of peripheral blood. Receptors originate from a woman older than 75 with active or convalescent COVID-19.

The chain has TRBV7-2 and TRBJ2-2, with a possible D match to TRBD1 (6 bases). The CDR3 loop spans 15 amino acids. V lost 5 bases and J 1 base, leaving 11 bases between the germline ends. CDR1 and CDR2 from the germline V gene are SGHTA and FQGNSA. In nucleotides, the CDR3 is TGTGCCAGCAGCGTAAGGGGGATGAACACCGGGGAGCTGTTTTTT. Encoded protein: CASSVRGMNTGELFF.

This clone was seen only once. The V call is TRBV7-9, the J call TRBJ2-7; 15 bases match TRBD2. V was pared by 5 bases and J by 3 bases, with 11 bases of the junction left unmatched. The germline gives CDR1 SEHNR, CDR2 FQNEAQ (reference sequence). The CDR3 totals 18 residues. CDR3 coding DNA: TGTGCCAGCAGCGGACGGACTAGCGGGAGGGAAAGCTACTACGAGCAGTACTTC. This codes for CASSGRTSGRESYYEQYF.

The J gene is TRBJ1-1, the V gene TRBV9, with a tentative D call TRBD1 (5 bases). This CDR3 contains 15 residues. Trimming took off 4 bases at V and 1 base at J, with 14 bases between the two ends. Germline V gene lookup returns CDR1 SGDLS and CDR2 YYNGEE. CDR3 region: CASSPADGGNTEAFF. CDR3 bases: TGTGCCAGCAGCCCAGCGGACGGGGGGAACACTGAAGCTTTCTTT.

The chain links TRBV6-6 to TRBJ1-2; the match to TRBD1 covers 7 bases. The CDR3 extends over 15 amino acids. CDR1 and CDR2 (germline): MNHNY, SVGAGI (reference sequence). V was pared by 4 bases and J by 8 bases, with 13 bases of the junction left unmatched. CDR3 sequence reads: CASSSLGQANGGYTF. The CDR3 region has the DNA TGTGCCAGCAGTTCACTCGGACAGGCCAACGGAGGCTACACCTTC.

CDR3 protein: CASTIPSGATEAFF. DNA for the CDR3: TGTGCCAGTACTATCCCGTCGGGAGCGACTGAAGCTTTCTTT. V usage is TRBV28 and J usage is TRBJ1-1; D ambiguous. CDR1 and CDR2 (germline): MDHEN, SYDVKM. The CDR3 loop spans 14 amino acids. V was shortened by 9 bases and J by 5 bases, with 19 bases between the two germline ends.

The chain is built from TRBV27 and TRBJ2-3; 10 bases align to TRBD2. Germline V gene sequence: CDR1 MNHEY, CDR2 SMNVEV (reference sequence). CDR3 length: 14 residues. V was pared by 9 bases and J by 5 bases, with 8 bases of the junction left unmatched. The CDR3 DNA is TGTGCCAGTAGAAGCGGGAGGGCCCTAGATACGCAGTATTTT. Encoded protein: CASRSGRALDTQYF.

The rearrangement joins TRBV10-3 to TRBJ2-2; a weak D match, TRBD1 (5 bases). With 8 bases removed from V and 5 bases from J, the gap between germline ends came to 21 bases. Germline-derived CDR1 and CDR2 are ENHRY and SYGVKD. The CDR3 is 16 amino acids. In DNA, the CDR3 is TGTGCCATCTCCTCTGCAGAGAAGGGGCGGACCGGGGAGCTGTTTTTT. Encoded protein: CAISSAEKGRTGELFF.

The chain is built from TRBV10-2 and TRBJ1-2, with 10 bases matching TRBD1. This CDR3 has 13 residues. Germline V gene data show CDR1 as WSHSY and CDR2 as SAAADI. With V trimmed by 8 bases and J by 6 bases, 6 bases remained unmatched. This CDR3 reads CASAPGTGDGYTF. DNA of the CDR3: TGCGCCAGCGCCCCAGGGACAGGGGATGGCTACACCTTC.

CDR3 nucleotides: TGTGCCAGCAGCTTAGACTGGAATAATGAGCAGTTCTTC. Amino acid sequence: CASSLDWNNEQFF. The chain has TRBV7-3 and TRBJ2-1; D gene uncertain. The CDR3 runs 13 residues. V was cut by 2 bases and J by 7 bases, with 9 bases left in between. Germline CDR1 reads SGHTA; CDR2 reads FQGTGA.

The chain joins TRBV23-1 to TRBJ2-3, with a weak D call TRBD2 (6 bases). TRBV23-1 is recorded as an ORF, its role being uncertain. The CDR3 covers 15 residues. Trimming took 4 bases from V and 2 from J, leaving 13 bases between them. The CDR3, as DNA: TGCGCCAGCAGTCTCTCTCGGCGGGACACAGATACGCAGTATTTT. Translated, it gives CASSLSRRDTDTQYF.

This chain links TRBV11-2 with TRBJ1-1; no clear D gene. Germline-derived CDR1 and CDR2 are SGHAT and FQNNGV. V was shortened by 1 base and J by 4 bases, with 7 bases between the two germline ends. CDR3 length: 13 residues. The CDR3 nucleotides are TGTGCCAGCAGCTTAGCCCTGGCCACTGAAGCTTTCTTT. It yields the protein CASSLALATEAFF.

This chain uses TRBV2 with TRBJ2-7; 13 bases map to TRBD2. Germline assignment: CDR1 SNHLY and CDR2 FYNNEI. The length of the CDR3 is 15 residues. With 7 bases clipped from V and 7 bases from J, the junction kept 10 bases outside the gene matches. CDR3 coding DNA: TGTGCCAGCACCGAAACTAGCGGGAGGGCCGGGGAGCAGTACTTC. As protein: CASTETSGRAGEQYF.

This clone was seen only once. V usage is TRBV4-1 and J usage is TRBJ2-3, with a weak D call TRBD1 (5 bases). Germline V gene sequence: CDR1 MGHRA, CDR2 YSYEKL. The CDR3 totals 16 residues. Deletions cut 1 base from V and 0 bases from J, with 11 bases between. DNA of the CDR3: TGCGCCAGCAGCCAAGGCTATGGGGCTAGCACAGATACGCAGTATTTT. Its protein product is CASSQGYGASTDTQYF.

This clone appeared a few times. V usage is TRBV20-1 and J usage is TRBJ2-5, with unresolved D. The germline V and J ends were trimmed by 1 base and 4 bases, with 4 bases remaining between them. This CDR3 has 11 amino acids. Germline V gene data show CDR1 as DFQATT and CDR2 as SNEGSKA (reference sequence). CDR3 DNA sequence: TGCAGTGCTAGAGCCCTAGAGACCCAGTACTTC. Amino acid sequence: CSARALETQYF.